This TCR beta chain was obtained from a study of control samples from healthy donors and cancer patients. Profiled with immunoSEQ multiplex PCR; TCRdb holds only in-frame clones, not every one. In the table there are approximately 100,000 clones, roughly 82% of which are singletons. CDR1 is LGHDT and CDR2 is YNNKEL in the germline V gene (reference sequence). The CDR3 has 13 amino acids. Trimming took off 2 bases at V and 7 bases at J, with 12 bases between the two ends. The TCR comes from a man between 60 and 70 years old in good health. The chain is built from TRBV3-1 (or the pseudogene TRBV3-2) and TRBJ2-7, with TRBD2 as a possible D gene (6 bases). The sample was blood. The CDR3, as DNA: TGTGCCAGCAGCCAAAGCGGGCCTGGGGAGCAGTACTTC. It yields the protein CASSQSGPGEQYF.